Shown below are 26 T cell receptor beta chains from a single sample sequenced in a study of cytomegalovirus exposure and HLA in healthy donors. The PCR employed 60 Vbeta primers together with 13 Jbeta primers. Assay used: immunoSEQ multiplex PCR; TCRdb lists only in-frame clones, some missing. The sample contains around 190,000 clones, around 80% of which appear only once. The material sequenced was PBMCs. Every receptor here comes from a woman aged 25 to 39 in good health and CMV-seropositive.

The chain recombines TRBV4-3 with TRBJ1-1; tentatively, D is TRBD1 (5 bases). The CDR3 covers 14 residues. The V end was cut by 4 bases, the J end by 7 bases, with 16 bases between. Germline V CDR1 and CDR2: LGHNA, YSLEER. This CDR3 is CASSREVGGVEAFF. CDR3 in DNA: TGCGCCAGCAGCCGGGAAGTCGGGGGGGTTGAAGCTTTCTTT.

The chain couples TRBV9 to TRBJ2-1, with TRBD1 matching over 8 bases. The V gene's germline CDR1 is SGDLS and CDR2 YYNGEE. This CDR3 region has 14 residues. V lost 3 bases to trimming and J lost 3 bases; unmatched junction nucleotides: 2. CDR3 residues: CASSADRDYNEQFF. The CDR3 DNA sequence: TGTGCCAGCAGCGCGGACAGGGACTACAATGAGCAGTTCTTC.

The rearrangement uses TRBV6-5 and TRBJ1-2; D call uncertain. The ends were cut back, 8 bases at V and 4 bases at J, with 14 bases in the middle. The CDR3 length is 13 residues. Germline V gene lookup returns CDR1 MNHEY and CDR2 SVGAGI. CDR3 loop: CASREVSGYGYTF. Here the CDR3 DNA reads TGTGCCAGCCGGGAGGTTAGCGGCTATGGCTACACCTTC.

J is TRBJ2-5 and V is TRBV30; 14 bases line up with TRBD2. This CDR3 comprises 16 residues. Germline V lookup: CDR1 GTSNPN, CDR2 SVGIG (reference sequence). After removal of 2 bases from V and 1 base from J, the junction contained 3 bases not matched to a gene. CDR3 DNA: TGTGCCTGGAGTTACGGGACTAGCGGGGGCCAAGAGACCCAGTACTTC. Its translation: CAWSYGTSGGQETQYF.

This clone was observed a single time. The chain is built from TRBV15 and TRBJ2-7; 15 bases agree with TRBD2. CDR1 and CDR2 (germline): LNHNV, YYDKDF (reference sequence). The CDR3 has 19 residues. The J segment lost 3 bases and the V segment lost 3 bases, leaving 12 bases of the junction unmatched. This CDR3 reads CATSSLGLAGGLFFYEQYF. CDR3 coding DNA: TGTGCCACCAGCAGCCTGGGACTAGCGGGAGGCCTTTTTTTCTACGAGCAGTACTTC.

This CDR3 is CATSRGGGGELFF. The CDR3 DNA follows: TGTGCCACCAGCAGAGGAGGTGGGGGGGAGCTGTTTTTT. The J gene is TRBJ2-2, the V gene TRBV15, with unresolved D. CDR1 and CDR2 (germline): LNHNV, YYDKDF (reference sequence). V lost 1 base and J 8 bases, leaving 8 bases between the germline ends. This CDR3 is 13 amino acids long.

The chain combines TRBV10-3 with TRBJ1-1, with TRBD1 identical over 8 bases. J was trimmed by 4 bases and V by 8 bases; bases with no gene match: 15. CDR1 ENHRY and CDR2 SYGVKD come from the germline V gene. The CDR3 runs to 16 residues. CDR3 in amino acids: CAILGQENLRGTEAFF. Here the CDR3 DNA reads TGTGCCATCTTGGGACAGGAGAATCTCCGGGGCACTGAAGCTTTCTTT.

The genes are TRBV10-3 and TRBJ2-3; a possible D gene is TRBD1 (5 bases). The CDR3 consists of 15 residues. Trimming pared 2 bases from V and 0 bases from J, leaving 9 bases between. Germline V CDR1 and CDR2: ENHRY, SYGVKD. CDR3 nucleotides: TGTGCCATCAGTGAGGGGCAGGGTAGCACAGATACGCAGTATTTT. It specifies CAISEGQGSTDTQYF.

The chain joins TRBV30 to TRBJ2-6; TRBD1 matches at 7 bases. Germline V lookup: CDR1 GTSNPN, CDR2 SVGIG (reference sequence). This CDR3 contains 16 residues. Trimming took 8 bases from V and 0 from J; bases not matched to a gene: 10. The CDR3 region has the DNA TGTGCCGGACAGACAGGGCACATCTCTGGGGCCAACGTCCTGACTTTC. This sequence encodes CAGQTGHISGANVLTF.

The chain has TRBV7-2 and TRBJ2-5; no reliable D call. The CDR3 loop spans 14 amino acids. The V end was cut by 5 bases, the J end by 4 bases, with 14 bases between. From germline, CDR1 is SGHTA and CDR2 FQGNSA. CDR3 DNA sequence: TGTGCCAGCAGCCCGGTGGCCCACAGAGAGACCCAGTACTTC. Translating it yields CASSPVAHRETQYF.

This chain joins TRBV19 and TRBJ1-4; TRBD1 matches at 8 bases. V trimming: 5 bases; J trimming: 4 bases; junction bases outside the gene matches: 6. This CDR3 has 15 amino acids. Germline loops: CDR1 LNHDA, CDR2 SQIVND (reference sequence). As DNA, the CDR3 is TGTGCCAGTAGTGTTCCGGGACAGGTTAATGAAAAACTGTTTTTT. Translated, it gives CASSVPGQVNEKLFF.

The rearrangement joins TRBV7-9 to TRBJ2-7; 7 bases map to TRBD1. The germline CDR1 and CDR2 sequences are SEHNR and FQNEAQ (reference sequence). CDR3 length: 16 amino acids. The trim removed 2 bases at V and 0 bases at J, leaving 7 bases unmatched. This CDR3 is CASSLPRQGDSYEQYF. The CDR3 nucleotides read TGTGCCAGCAGCTTACCGAGACAGGGCGACTCCTACGAGCAGTACTTC.

This clone was counted only a few times. This sequence joins TRBV7-9 and TRBJ1-1; D perhaps matches TRBD1 (5 bases). This CDR3 comprises 15 residues. Germline V CDR1 and CDR2: SEHNR, FQNEAQ (reference sequence). Trimming cost V 8 bases and J 1 base, with 17 bases left between them. The CDR3 is CASSPRVVRNTEAFF. CDR3 DNA sequence: TGTGCCAGCTCTCCCAGGGTCGTCAGGAACACTGAAGCTTTCTTT.

A remark on this clone: Other DNA sequences of this sample code for an identical CDR3. J is TRBJ1-1 and V is TRBV19, with D hard to call. In germline, CDR1 is LNHDA, CDR2 SQIVND (reference sequence). The CDR3 is 14 amino acids. The V and J ends lost 3 bases and 0 bases respectively, with 8 bases between them. The CDR3 loop reads CASSIGGVNTEAFF. The DNA for the CDR3 is TGTGCCAGTAGTATTGGCGGAGTGAACACTGAAGCTTTCTTT.

The genes are TRBV11-2 and TRBJ1-2; D gene ambiguous. Deletions cut 3 bases from V and 6 bases from J, with 11 bases between. Germline-derived CDR1 and CDR2 are SGHAT and FQNNGV. This CDR3 has 13 residues. The chain's CDR3 is CASSLRGSDGYTF. CDR3 in DNA: TGTGCCAGCAGCTTGAGAGGGTCGGATGGCTACACCTTC.

The chain recombines TRBV29-1 with TRBJ2-1; tentatively, D is TRBD2 (6 bases). Trimming removed 1 base from V and 8 bases from J, with 12 bases in between. Germline lookup yields CDR1 SQVTM and CDR2 ANQGSEA. The CDR3 totals 13 residues. CDR3 bases: TGCAGCGTTGAAGGCGGGATTCTCGATGAGCAGTTCTTC. Residues: CSVEGGILDEQFF.

This clone is a singleton in its sample. The chain has TRBV9 and TRBJ2-2, with TRBD1 matching over 9 bases. This CDR3 has 17 amino acids. V was clipped by 1 base and J by 4 bases; unmatched bases: 8. Germline lookup yields CDR1 SGDLS and CDR2 YYNGEE. CDR3: CASSVKGTGGITGELFF. The CDR3 DNA sequence: TGTGCCAGCAGCGTAAAGGGCACAGGGGGCATCACCGGGGAGCTGTTTTTT.

This chain uses TRBV7-9 with TRBJ1-1; tentative D call: TRBD1 (5 bases). Trimming pared 5 bases from V and 9 bases from J, leaving 13 bases between. The germline V gene encodes CDR1 SEHNR and CDR2 FQNEAQ (reference sequence). The CDR3 runs to 12 residues. The CDR3 here is CASSLLGGKAFF. CDR3 nucleotide sequence: TGTGCCAGCAGCCTCTTGGGGGGAAAAGCTTTCTTT.

This clone was observed a few times. V usage is TRBV29-1 and J usage is TRBJ2-1; no firm D call. In germline, CDR1 is SQVTM, CDR2 ANQGSEA. Trimming pared 8 bases from V and 3 bases from J, leaving 14 bases between. This CDR3 contains 13 residues. The CDR3 DNA sequence: TGCAGCATACGGAGTGGTAACTACAATGAGCAGTTCTTC. Translated: CSIRSGNYNEQFF.

The chain is built from TRBV6-6 and TRBJ1-5; tentative D call: TRBD1 (6 bases). Germline CDR1 and CDR2: MNHNY and SVGAGI (reference sequence). This CDR3 comprises 14 residues. V lost 10 bases to trimming and J lost 2 bases, with 15 bases between them. The CDR3 coding sequence is TGTGCCACCTTACAGGGTCGAGGCAATCAGCCCCAGCATTTT. Protein sequence: CATLQGRGNQPQHF.

The chain recombines TRBV27 with TRBJ2-7; 12 bases map to TRBD2. V lost 4 bases to trimming and J lost 2 bases; unmatched junction nucleotides: 6. Germline CDR1 MNHEY, CDR2 SMNVEV (reference sequence). This CDR3 comprises 16 residues. CDR3 sequence reads: CASSWGLAGSPYEQYF. The CDR3 DNA reads TGTGCCAGCAGTTGGGGACTAGCGGGCTCCCCCTACGAGCAGTACTTC.

This clone was observed once. V usage is TRBV15 and J usage is TRBJ2-2; D possibly corresponds to TRBD1 (6 bases). The CDR3 is 15 residues long. Per germline, CDR1 LNHNV and CDR2 YYDKDF (reference sequence). The V gene lost 0 bases and the J gene lost 3 bases, with 8 bases spanning the gap. CDR3 amino acids: CATSRDYRDTGELFF. The CDR3 DNA reads as TGTGCCACCAGCAGAGATTACAGGGACACCGGGGAGCTGTTTTTT.

The chain uses TRBV4-1 and TRBJ1-1; D uncertain. CDR1 is MGHRA, CDR2 YSYEKL, per germline. The CDR3 spans 14 residues. The V gene lost 2 bases and the J gene lost 1 base, with 8 bases spanning the gap. Here the CDR3 reads CASSQPTKNTEAFF. For the CDR3, the DNA is TGCGCCAGCAGCCAACCAACTAAGAACACTGAAGCTTTCTTT.

The CDR3 loop is CASSVDKYNSPLHF. DNA for the CDR3: TGCGCCAGCAGTGTGGACAAGTATAATTCACCCCTCCACTTT. V gene TRBV10-1 combines with J gene TRBJ1-6; possibly TRBD1 for D (5 bases). V lost 4 bases to trimming and J lost 4 bases, with 8 bases between them. Germline CDR1 reads WNHNN; CDR2 reads SYGVQD (reference sequence). The CDR3 runs to 14 residues.

This sequence joins TRBV7-2 and TRBJ2-1; 7 bases are shared with TRBD2. The germline CDR1 and CDR2 sequences are SGHTA and FQGNSA. The CDR3 consists of 17 residues. J lost 3 bases, V lost 3 bases, and 11 bases had no gene match. CDR3 in DNA: TGTGCCAGCAGCTTGAGCTCCGGGACTACCGTCTACAATGAGCAGTTCTTC. Translation gives CASSLSSGTTVYNEQFF. The entire variable domain, with the rest obtained from reference TRBV7-2 and TRBJ2-1, is as follows: GAGVSQSPSNKVTEKGKDVELRCDPISGHTALYWYRQSLGQGLEFLIYFQGNSAPDKSGLPSDRFSAERTGGSVSTLTIQRTQQEDSAVYLCASSLSSGTTVYNEQFFGPGTRLTVL.

The rearrangement uses TRBV4-3 and TRBJ1-2, with 7 bases matching TRBD1. This CDR3 comprises 16 residues. CDR1 and CDR2 from the germline V gene are LGHNA and YSLEER. With 4 bases clipped from V and 0 bases from J, the junction kept 8 bases outside the gene matches. The CDR3 is CASSPSRGTANYGYTF. Written as DNA, the CDR3 is TGCGCCAGCAGCCCCTCAAGAGGGACAGCTAACTATGGCTACACCTTC.